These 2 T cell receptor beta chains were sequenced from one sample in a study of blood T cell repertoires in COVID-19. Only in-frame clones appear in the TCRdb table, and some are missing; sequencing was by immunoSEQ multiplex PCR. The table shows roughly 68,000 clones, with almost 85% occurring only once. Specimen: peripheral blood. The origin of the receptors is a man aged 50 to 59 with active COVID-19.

CDR3 nucleotide sequence: TGTGCCAGCGGTTGGGGTCCGGGGGACATTCAGTACTTC. Its translation is CASGWGPGDIQYF. The chain carries TRBV28 and TRBJ2-4; possibly TRBD2 for D (6 bases). Germline CDR1 is MDHEN and CDR2 is SYDVKM. The CDR3 is 13 amino acids. Trimming took off 8 bases at V and 8 bases at J, with 16 bases between the two ends.

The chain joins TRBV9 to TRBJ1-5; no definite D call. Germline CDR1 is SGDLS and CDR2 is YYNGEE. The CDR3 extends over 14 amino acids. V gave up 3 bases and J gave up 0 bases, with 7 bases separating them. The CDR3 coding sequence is TGTGCCAGCAGCGACGGAGATAGCAATCAGCCCCAGCATTTT. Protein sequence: CASSDGDSNQPQHF.